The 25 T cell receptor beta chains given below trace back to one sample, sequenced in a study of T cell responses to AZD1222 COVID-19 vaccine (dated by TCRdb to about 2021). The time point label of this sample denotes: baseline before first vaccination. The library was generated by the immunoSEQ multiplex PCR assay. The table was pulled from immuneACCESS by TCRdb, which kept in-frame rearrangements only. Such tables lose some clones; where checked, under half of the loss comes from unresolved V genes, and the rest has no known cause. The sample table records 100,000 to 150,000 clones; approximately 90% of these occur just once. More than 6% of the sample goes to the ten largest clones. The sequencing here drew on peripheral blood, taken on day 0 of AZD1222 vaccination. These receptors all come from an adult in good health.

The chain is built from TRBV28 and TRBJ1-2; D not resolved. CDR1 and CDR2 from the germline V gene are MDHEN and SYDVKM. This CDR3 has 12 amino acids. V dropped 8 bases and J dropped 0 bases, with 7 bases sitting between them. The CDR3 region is CASGRPNYGYTF. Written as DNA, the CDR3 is TGTGCCAGCGGGAGGCCTAACTATGGCTACACCTTC.

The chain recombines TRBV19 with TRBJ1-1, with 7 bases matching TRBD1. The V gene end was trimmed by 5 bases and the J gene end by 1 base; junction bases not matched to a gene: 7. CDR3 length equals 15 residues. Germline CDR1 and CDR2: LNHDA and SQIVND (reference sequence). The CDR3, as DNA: TGTGCCAGTAGTGGACACAGGGGCGCGAACACTGAAGCTTTCTTT. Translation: CASSGHRGANTEAFF.

In nucleotides, the CDR3 is TGTGCCAGCAACTTAGGGTACAATGAGCAGTTCTTC. Residues: CASNLGYNEQFF. This chain links TRBV28 with TRBJ2-1, with D unclear. Germline-derived CDR1 and CDR2 are MDHEN and SYDVKM. CDR3 length equals 12 residues. The ends were cut back, 7 bases at V and 4 bases at J, with 8 bases in the middle.

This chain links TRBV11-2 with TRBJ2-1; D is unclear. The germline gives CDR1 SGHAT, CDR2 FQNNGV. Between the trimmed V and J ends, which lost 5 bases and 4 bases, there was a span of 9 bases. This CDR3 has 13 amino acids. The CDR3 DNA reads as TGTGCCAGCAGCCAGCTAGAGTACAATGAGCAGTTCTTC. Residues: CASSQLEYNEQFF. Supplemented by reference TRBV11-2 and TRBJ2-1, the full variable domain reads EAGVAQSPRYKIIEKRQSVAFWCNPISGHATLYWYQQILGQGPKLLIQFQNNGVVDDSQLPKDRFSAERLKGVDSTLKIQPAKLEDSAVYLCASSQLEYNEQFFGPGTRLTVL.

The CDR3 nucleotides are TGCAGCGTTGGGGTGCGGCTTAGCTCCTACAATGAGCAGTTCTTC. It specifies CSVGVRLSSYNEQFF. V and J are TRBV29-1 and TRBJ2-1; D unresolved. The CDR3 is made up of 15 amino acids. Germline CDR1 reads SQVTM; CDR2 reads ANQGSEA. The V end lost 4 bases, the J end lost 0 bases, and 13 bases lay between the germline ends.

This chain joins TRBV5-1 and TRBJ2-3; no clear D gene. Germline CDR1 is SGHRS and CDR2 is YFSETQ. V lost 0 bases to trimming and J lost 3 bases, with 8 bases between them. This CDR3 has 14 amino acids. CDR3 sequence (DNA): TGCGCCAGCAGCTTGGTGACGGGTACAGATACGCAGTATTTT. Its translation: CASSLVTGTDTQYF.

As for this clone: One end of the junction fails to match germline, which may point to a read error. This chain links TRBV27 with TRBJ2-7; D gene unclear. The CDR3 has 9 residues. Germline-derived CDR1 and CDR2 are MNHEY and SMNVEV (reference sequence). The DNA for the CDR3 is TGTGCCAGCAGTTTGGTATCGGGCTTC. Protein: CASSLVSGF.

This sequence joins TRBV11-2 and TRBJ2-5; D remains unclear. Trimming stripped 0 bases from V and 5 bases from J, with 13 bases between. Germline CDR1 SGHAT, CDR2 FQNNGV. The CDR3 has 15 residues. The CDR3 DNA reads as TGTGCCAGCAGCTTAGATATGACTTACGGGGAGACCCAGTACTTC. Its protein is CASSLDMTYGETQYF.

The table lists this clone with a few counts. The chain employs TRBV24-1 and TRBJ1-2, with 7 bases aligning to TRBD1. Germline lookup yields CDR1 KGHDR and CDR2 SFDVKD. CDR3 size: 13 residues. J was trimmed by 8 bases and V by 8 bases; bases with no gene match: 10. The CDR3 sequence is CATNEGALGGYTF. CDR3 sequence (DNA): TGTGCCACCAACGAGGGGGCCTTGGGAGGCTACACCTTC.

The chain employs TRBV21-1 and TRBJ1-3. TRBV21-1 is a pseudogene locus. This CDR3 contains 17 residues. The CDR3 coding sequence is TGTGCCAGCAGCCCCCCACCGGCAGGACTCTCTGGAAACACCATATATTTT. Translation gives CASSPPPAGLSGNTIYF.

The CDR3 here is CASSIFRGPGTGELFF. CDR3 nucleotide sequence: TGTGCCAGTAGTATATTTAGGGGGCCGGGCACCGGGGAGCTGTTTTTT. The genes are TRBV19 and TRBJ2-2; TRBD1 matches at 7 bases. Germline assignment: CDR1 LNHDA and CDR2 SQIVND (reference sequence). This CDR3 is 16 amino acids long. The V and J ends lost 2 bases and 4 bases, in that order; junction bases with no gene match: 7.

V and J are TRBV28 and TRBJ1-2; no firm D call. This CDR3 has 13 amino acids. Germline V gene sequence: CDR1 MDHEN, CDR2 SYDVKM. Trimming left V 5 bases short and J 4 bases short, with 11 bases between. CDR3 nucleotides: TGTGCCAGCAGTACCCCCGCGTCCTATGGCTACACCTTC. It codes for CASSTPASYGYTF.

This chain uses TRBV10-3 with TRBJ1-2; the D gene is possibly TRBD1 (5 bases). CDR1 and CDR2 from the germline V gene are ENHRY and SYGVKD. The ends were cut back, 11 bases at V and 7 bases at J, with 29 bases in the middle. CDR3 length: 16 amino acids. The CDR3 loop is CAPHRGRDSSYCGYTF. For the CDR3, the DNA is TGTGCCCCCCACCGGGGCCGCGACTCCAGTTACTGTGGCTACACCTTC.

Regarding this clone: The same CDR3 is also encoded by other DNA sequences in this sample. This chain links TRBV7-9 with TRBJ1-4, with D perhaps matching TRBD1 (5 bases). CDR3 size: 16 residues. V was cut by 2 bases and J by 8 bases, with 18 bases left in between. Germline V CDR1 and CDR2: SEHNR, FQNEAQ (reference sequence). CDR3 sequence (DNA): TGTGCCAGCAGCTTACCAGACAGCGGAAAGCGGGAAAAACTGTTTTTT. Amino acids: CASSLPDSGKREKLFF.

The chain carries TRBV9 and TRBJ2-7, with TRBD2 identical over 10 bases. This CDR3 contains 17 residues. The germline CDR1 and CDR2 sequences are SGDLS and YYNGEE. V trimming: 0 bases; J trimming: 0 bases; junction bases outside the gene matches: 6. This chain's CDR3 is CASSVDSGRASSYEQYF. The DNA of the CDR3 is TGTGCCAGCAGCGTAGACAGCGGGAGGGCGAGCTCCTACGAGCAGTACTTC.

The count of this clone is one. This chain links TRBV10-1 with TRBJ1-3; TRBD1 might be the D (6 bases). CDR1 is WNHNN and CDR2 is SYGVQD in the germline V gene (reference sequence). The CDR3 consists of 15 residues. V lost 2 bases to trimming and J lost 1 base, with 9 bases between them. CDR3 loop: CASSEEDRSGNTIYF. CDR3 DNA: TGCGCCAGCAGTGAGGAGGACAGATCTGGAAACACCATATATTTT.

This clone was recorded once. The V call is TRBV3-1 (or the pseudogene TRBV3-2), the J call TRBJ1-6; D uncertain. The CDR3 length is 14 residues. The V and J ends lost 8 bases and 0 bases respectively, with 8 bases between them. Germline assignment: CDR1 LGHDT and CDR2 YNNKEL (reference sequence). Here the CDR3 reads CASSGNSYNSPLHF. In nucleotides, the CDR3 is TGTGCCAGCTCCGGAAACTCCTATAATTCACCCCTCCACTTT.

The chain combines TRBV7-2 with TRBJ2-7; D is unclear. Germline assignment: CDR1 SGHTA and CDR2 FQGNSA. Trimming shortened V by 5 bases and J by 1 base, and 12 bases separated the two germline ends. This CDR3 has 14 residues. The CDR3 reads CASSRSHQSYEQYF. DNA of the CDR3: TGTGCCAGCAGCCGTTCCCACCAATCCTACGAGCAGTACTTC.

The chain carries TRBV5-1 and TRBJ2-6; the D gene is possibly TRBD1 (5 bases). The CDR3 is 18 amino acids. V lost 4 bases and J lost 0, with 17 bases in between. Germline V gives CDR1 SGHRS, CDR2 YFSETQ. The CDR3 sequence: CASSDLGRARSGANVLTF. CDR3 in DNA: TGCGCCAGCAGCGATCTAGGCAGGGCCCGCTCTGGGGCCAACGTCCTGACTTTC.

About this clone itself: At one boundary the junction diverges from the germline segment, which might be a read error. The chain's CDR3 is CVSSLGVSTDTQYF. CDR3 nucleotides: TGTGTCAGCAGTCTCGGGGTGAGCACAGATACGCAGTATTTT. This chain joins TRBV28 and TRBJ2-3; tentatively, D is TRBD2 (5 bases). This CDR3 has 14 residues. Germline V CDR1 and CDR2: MDHEN, SYDVKM.

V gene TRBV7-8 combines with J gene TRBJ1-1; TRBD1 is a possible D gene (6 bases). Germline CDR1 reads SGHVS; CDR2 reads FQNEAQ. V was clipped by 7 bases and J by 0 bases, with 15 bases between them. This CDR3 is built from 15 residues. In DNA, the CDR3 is TGTGCCAGCACGGCTCAAGGGGGGATGAACACTGAAGCTTTCTTT. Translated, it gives CASTAQGGMNTEAFF.

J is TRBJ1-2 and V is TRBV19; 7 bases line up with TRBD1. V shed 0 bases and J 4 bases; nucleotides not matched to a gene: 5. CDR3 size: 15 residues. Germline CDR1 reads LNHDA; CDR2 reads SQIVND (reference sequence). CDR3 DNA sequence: TGTGCCAGTAGTATAGAAACAGGGGAGGTCTATGGCTACACCTTC. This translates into CASSIETGEVYGYTF.

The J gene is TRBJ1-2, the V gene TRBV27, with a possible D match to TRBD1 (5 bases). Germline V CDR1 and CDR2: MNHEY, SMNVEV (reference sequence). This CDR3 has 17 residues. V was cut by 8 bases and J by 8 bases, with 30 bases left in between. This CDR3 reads CASFGGSGKGLMRGYTF. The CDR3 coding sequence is TGTGCCAGCTTTGGGGGTTCGGGTAAGGGCCTGATGAGAGGCTACACCTTC.

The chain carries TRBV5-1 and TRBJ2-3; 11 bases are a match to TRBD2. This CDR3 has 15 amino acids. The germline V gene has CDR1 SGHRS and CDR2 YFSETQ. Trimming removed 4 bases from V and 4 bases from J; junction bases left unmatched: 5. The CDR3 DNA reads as TGCGCCAGCAGCATCGGGACTAGCGGTTCAGATACGCAGTATTTT. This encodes CASSIGTSGSDTQYF.

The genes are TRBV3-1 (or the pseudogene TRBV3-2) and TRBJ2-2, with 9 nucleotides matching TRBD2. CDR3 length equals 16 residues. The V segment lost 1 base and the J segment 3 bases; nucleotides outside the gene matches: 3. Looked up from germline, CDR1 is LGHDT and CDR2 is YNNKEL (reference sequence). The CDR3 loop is CASSQGIAGDTGELFF. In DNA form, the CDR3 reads TGTGCCAGCAGCCAAGGAATAGCGGGAGACACCGGGGAGCTGTTTTTT.